The text below deals with one T cell receptor beta chain. Its specificity is unknown. The junction does not match germline at one end; this may be a read error. The source of the sample is a study of metastatic and nonmetastatic thyroid tumors. For the study at large: Samples came from malignant and benign thyroid patients, and repertoires were compared across blood and tumor or nodule tissue. Study-wide findings and caveats: Compared with benign nodules, malignant thyroid tumors were reported to have significantly higher TCR beta diversity in both blood and tumor.

Nobody among the patients had been given any treatment before thyroid surgery. Study processing details: A classifier of distant metastasis in papillary thyroid cancer was built from CDR3 differences (across clinicopathological groups). TCRdb reanalyzed the PCR reads via MiXCR. The V and J calls were not made by the authors but by TCRdb's processing. The sample includes more than 15,000 clones, 31% of them seen just once. This TCR was sampled from a female donor with papillary thyroid cancer or a benign thyroid nodule (not recorded which). Some clones in this sample may be carry-over from other donors' samples. Sequencing was done on a sample of blood.

The chain's CDR3 is CANSQETQYF. As DNA, the CDR3 is TGTGCCAACAGCCAAGAGACCCAGTACTTC. The chain recombines TRBV7-9 with TRBJ2-5; D gene unclear. This CDR3 is built from 10 residues. Germline V gives CDR1 SEHNR, CDR2 FQNEAQ (reference sequence). Full variable domain (missing parts from reference TRBV7-9 and TRBJ2-5): DTGVSQNPRHKITKRGQNVTFRCDPISEHNRLYWYRQTLGQGPEFLTYFQNEAQLEKSRLLSDRFSAERPKGSFSTLEIQRTEQGDSAMYLCANSQETQYFGPGTRLLVL.